The rows below give T cell receptor beta chains drawn from one sample of a study of CD8 T cells in Susac syndrome. TCRdb analysed the immunoSEQ multiplex PCR reads with MiXCR anew, one entry per CDR3 protein. Among about 210,000 distinct CDR3 sequences, approximately 95% were seen once, and the ten largest hold 0.095%. The sample comprised CD4+ T cells from PBMCs. The source is a human donor with multiple sclerosis. Each CDR3 is given without its conserved first and last residue. Expanded clones are given a class, and other clones once, few, many or no size at all.

>13|-|TRBV3-1|TRBJ2-1
ASSPGTTYSNEQF
>12|-|TRBV2|TRBJ2-5
ASQKTASKETQY
>11|many|TRBV3-1|TRBJ2-6
ASSLSGANVLT
>13|-|TRBV5-1|TRBJ2-4
ASNLAPGLADIQY
>9|-|TRBV30|TRBJ1-2
AWSELYGYT
>11|few|TRBV18|TRBJ2-7
ASSPGSSYEQY
>13|-|TRBV4-1|TRBJ2-3
ASSHGGESTDTQY
>13|-|TRBV14|TRBJ2-6
ASSQSFSGANVLT
>12|-|TRBV30|TRBJ2-3
AWRGTASTDTQY
>20|-|TRBV11-1|TRBJ2-7
ASSWPGPAGTRRLAGSYEQY
>12|-|TRBV12-3/TRBV12-4|TRBJ2-3
ASGVAGGSDTQY
>12|-|TRBV27|TRBJ1-2
ASSLGNRASSYT
>11|-|TRBV29-1|TRBJ1-2
SVFGGVGNGYT
>16|-|TRBV4-1|TRBJ2-3
ASSQFSTSGRSTDTQY
>15|-|TRBV6-1|TRBJ2-1
ASRVDSVRAMGNEQF
>9|-|TRBV29-1|TRBJ1-1
SVGGYTEAF
>11|-|TRBV29-1|TRBJ2-7
SVSLGNSYEQY
>11|-|TRBV25-1|TRBJ1-2
ASSELAAYGYT